This T cell receptor (beta chain) was recorded in a study of CD8+ T cells in alopecia areata (dated by TCRdb to about 2018). General notes on the study: The treated patients took part in an open-label pilot trial in which moderate-to-severe alopecia areata was treated with oral tofacitinib at 5 to 10 mg twice daily. Tofacitinib was given for 6 to 18 months, followed by 6 months of follow-up off drug to assess delayed response and recurrence. Disease severity in treated patients was measured with the SALT score, which quantifies the percentage of affected scalp surface area. High-throughput TCRbeta sequencing was used to examine T cell clonal expansion in alopecia areata in both the C3H/HeJ mouse model and human patients. Scalp tissue and sorted CD4+ and CD8+ peripheral blood T cells from patchy and totalis/universalis alopecia areata patients and from healthy controls were covered by human TCRbeta sequencing. Biopsies were taken from tofacitinib-treated patients at baseline and again at 4 and 24 weeks into treatment, and several of those patients also had a later scalp biopsy. Scalp clonality was compared among normal scalp (n=4), patchy alopecia areata scalp (n=8), and alopecia totalis/universalis scalp (n=8). The RNA source kit depended on sample type: the PAXgene miRNA kit for fixed scalp, the miRNeasy kit for PBMCs, and the RNeasy kit for mouse skin. TCRbeta CDR3 regions were amplified by immunoSEQ multiplex PCR with 35 Vbeta forward and 13 Jbeta reverse primers.

This sample's time point label indicates: less than 25 weeks on oral tofacitinib. In the paper's terms, the treatment or condition label means: oral pan-JAK inhibitor, 5-10 mg twice daily. From alopecia areata patients, peripheral blood was collected along with lesional scalp punch biopsies. PBMCs were isolated by density centrifugation and stained for CD3, CD4 and CD8, and CD4+ and CD8+ T cells were sorted on a FACSAria. V loses 3 bases at its end and J loses 0 bases; junction bases beyond the gene matches: 6. CDR1 SGHTS and CDR2 YDEGEE were looked up in the germline V gene. There are 16 amino acids in the CDR3, from cysteine to phenylalanine inclusive. The DNA shown is the 48-base CDR3, in frame from base 1. Overall results and qualifications from the work: Compared with normal scalp, lesional scalp, particularly in alopecia totalis/universalis, had higher clonality and more expanded CD8+ clones, which suggests antigenic drive. The treated cohort was small, with a single nonresponder, so links between baseline CD8+ expansion and response need larger studies. Compared with mice, TCR sequences shared between patients were less clear, possibly partly because of HLA diversity across the patient population. Tofacitinib significantly lowered scalp clonality and the number of expanded CD8+ clones among the top 100 scalp clones. Unlike mouse skin, where gammadelta T cells dominate, normal human skin contains resident alphabeta T cells that get sequenced too, which complicates analysis of the scalp TCR repertoire. During tofacitinib treatment, many expanded lesional clones remained in scalp and blood, and this persistence may partly explain relapse after treatment is stopped.

Note on this clone: Its specific antigen is unknown. Base qualities are not provided; no much larger clone lies one nucleotide away.

Preparation of the library involved the immunoSEQ multiplex PCR assay. For TCR sequencing, RNA was extracted from every sample and reverse transcribed into cDNA to serve as template. First-strand cDNA was synthesized with SuperScript III using a 2:1 mix of oligo-dT and random hexamers. A synthetic immune receptor repertoire was used to assess amplification bias, and residual bias was removed computationally. Under the source paper's analysis protocol: Raw reads were preprocessed to remove errors, and CDR3 was defined by IMGT conventions from the conserved cysteine to phenylalanine. Clonality was calculated as 1 minus Shannon entropy normalized by log2 of the number of productive unique TCRs. CD4 or CD8 identity of scalp clones was inferred by cross-referencing scalp TCRbeta sequences with sorted blood CD4 and CD8 repertoires. TCRdb stores this immuneACCESS table with in-frame sequences only. Part of the clones is absent; in the studies checked, under half of the shortfall reflects unresolved V genes, and no reason is known for the rest. V and J calls and clone size are those listed in that table; D and trimming were worked out from the DNA. Present in this sample are about 190,000 clones, about three fifths of which were seen just once. The leading ten clones occupy roughly 12% of the sample.

The chain uses TRBV5-8 and TRBJ1-5; 7 bases in the middle match TRBD1. This clonotype originated in a human donor with alopecia areata. Sequenced here: CD8+ T cells sorted from blood, sampled at week 24, from a patient treated with tofacitinib. The nucleotide sequence is given as TGTGCCAGCAGCTACACCGGGACAGATAGCAATCAGCCCCAGCATTTT. Its amino acids are CASSYTGTDSNQPQHF. The full variable domain, completed from the reference TRBV5-8 and TRBJ1-5 proteins outside the CDR3, reads EAGVTQSPTHLIKTRGQQATLRCSPISGHTSVYWYQQALGLGLQFLLWYDEGEERNRGNFPPRFSGRQFPNYSSELNVNALELEDSALYLCASSYTGTDSNQPQHFGDGTRLSIL.